This T cell receptor beta chain comes out of a study of beta chain features in type 1 diabetes. About the research overall: The study examined about 100,000,000 sorted cells across all samples.

The CDR3 runs 16 residues. Germline V gene lookup returns CDR1 SSHAT and CDR2 FNYEAQ (reference sequence). Every bit of the isolated RNA underwent reverse transcription, so sequencing read expressed TCRB transcripts. Measured with immunoSEQ multiplex PCR; TCRdb has only the in-frame clones, and not every one. The repertoire consists of more than 550,000 clones, with more than 12% occurring once and the leading ten covering nearly 0.04%. Overall study results and limits: Sequencing the cDNA could make cells with high TCR expression show up more than they should. When Type 1 diabetes patients were examined, their TCRB CDR3s proved moderately but significantly shorter in all four CD4+ subsets.

Cells sorted by CD45RO/CCR7/CD25/CD127/CD95/CD27 comprised CD4+ naive, central memory, regulatory and stem cell-like memory cells. The authors obtained over 95% purity in all sorted populations. Regarding this clone: Antigen specificity is unknown. The junction shows a germline mismatch at one end, possibly a read error.

The chain couples TRBV7-7 to TRBJ2-3; tentatively, D is TRBD2 (6 bases). Material: naive CD4+ T cells from blood. The sequence was obtained from a man aged 18 to 29 with type 1 diabetes. The CDR3, as DNA: TGTGCTAGCAGCTTAGACATTCTAGCGCTCACAGATACGCAGTATTTT. Protein product: CASSLDILALTDTQYF.